Given below is one T cell receptor (beta chain) in context. The sample is drawn from a study of blood T cell repertoires in COVID-19. V lost 4 bases and J lost 2, with 11 bases in between. The CDR3 is 14 residues long. Germline CDR1 is LGHDT and CDR2 is YNNKEL (reference sequence). Profiled with immunoSEQ multiplex PCR; TCRdb holds only in-frame clones, not every one. The sample contains about 69,000 clones, approximately 83% of which appear only once. Material: peripheral blood. The clonotype was recovered from a man at least 80 years old with acute or convalescent COVID-19. The genes are TRBV3-1 (or the pseudogene TRBV3-2) and TRBJ1-1; D is perhaps TRBD1 (6 bases). CDR3 in DNA: TGTGCCAGCAGCCCCGACAGGTATAACACTGAAGCTTTCTTT. It is translated as CASSPDRYNTEAFF.